This is a list of T cell receptor beta chains from one sample in a study of T cell repertoires in cytomegalovirus infection. These receptors' antigens are unknown. TCRdb called the reads again in MiXCR, with one record for every CDR3 protein. The sample holds around 100,000 distinct CDR3 sequences; roughly 9.1% are singletons and the top ten take approximately 31%. Sequences were obtained from PBMCs, sequenced either directly or after in vitro stimulation (not recorded which). These receptors originate from a human donor in good health (CMV status not recorded). Some clones in this sample may be carry-over from other donors' samples. The CDR3 runs from the conserved cysteine through the conserved F or W. The D gene is left open where the match is weak. Size values are once, few and many counts, or a class for expanded clones, and some rows have none.

D gene: .; J gene: TRBJ2-1; V gene: TRBV27; clone size: .; CDR3 protein: CASSPWTPSGDEQFF; CDR3 DNA: TGTGCCAGCAGTCCGTGGACTCCTTCTGGCGATGAGCAGTTCTTC
D gene: TRBD2; J gene: TRBJ2-1; V gene: TRBV10-3; clone size: many; CDR3 protein: CAISDGASGSYNEQFF; CDR3 DNA: TGTGCCATCAGTGATGGGGCTAGCGGTTCCTACAATGAGCAGTTCTTC
D gene: .; J gene: TRBJ1-5; V gene: TRBV30; clone size: few; CDR3 protein: CAWSQGTQGPQHF; CDR3 DNA: TGTGCCTGGAGTCAGGGGACCCAAGGGCCCCAGCATTTT
D gene: TRBD1; J gene: TRBJ1-5; V gene: TRBV6-5; clone size: few; CDR3 protein: CASSRDSRNQPQHF; CDR3 DNA: TGTGCCAGCAGCCGGGACAGTCGCAATCAGCCCCAGCATTTT
D gene: .; J gene: TRBJ1-5; V gene: TRBV7-2; clone size: many; CDR3 protein: CASSLVGGGNQPQHF; CDR3 DNA: TGTGCCAGCAGCTTAGTGGGTGGCGGAAATCAGCCCCAGCATTTT
D gene: .; J gene: TRBJ1-5; V gene: TRBV12-3/TRBV12-4; clone size: many; CDR3 protein: CASSLYRDSNQPQHF; CDR3 DNA: TGTGCCAGCAGTTTATACAGGGACAGCAATCAGCCCCAGCATTTT
D gene: TRBD1; J gene: TRBJ2-1; V gene: TRBV7-2; clone size: many; CDR3 protein: CASSLMGQGFNEQFF; CDR3 DNA: TGTGCCAGCAGCTTAATGGGACAGGGGTTCAATGAGCAGTTCTTC
D gene: .; J gene: TRBJ1-1; V gene: TRBV27; clone size: .; CDR3 protein: CASSLTGAAEAFF; CDR3 DNA: TGTGCCAGCAGTTTAACCGGGGCAGCTGAAGCTTTCTTT
D gene: .; J gene: TRBJ1-6; V gene: TRBV7-9; clone size: few; CDR3 protein: CASSSTLTASSYNSPLHF; CDR3 DNA: TGTGCCAGCAGCTCGACACTGACAGCGAGCTCCTATAATTCACCCCTCCACTTT
D gene: TRBD2; J gene: TRBJ2-1; V gene: TRBV6-2/TRBV6-3; clone size: few; CDR3 protein: CASLPTSGSYNEQFF; CDR3 DNA: TGTGCCAGCCTACCGACTAGCGGGAGCTACAATGAGCAGTTCTTC
D gene: TRBD1; J gene: TRBJ2-5; V gene: TRBV20-1; clone size: few; CDR3 protein: CSARQRQGDKETQYF; CDR3 DNA: TGCAGTGCTAGGCAACGACAGGGGGATAAAGAGACCCAGTACTTC
D gene: TRBD2; J gene: TRBJ2-1; V gene: TRBV7-2; clone size: few; CDR3 protein: CASSSSGTSASYNEQFF; CDR3 DNA: TGTGCCAGCAGCTCCTCCGGGACTAGCGCTTCCTACAATGAGCAGTTCTTC
D gene: TRBD1; J gene: TRBJ1-4; V gene: TRBV15; clone size: many; CDR3 protein: CATSRRQGIGEKLFF; CDR3 DNA: TGTGCCACCAGCAGACGACAGGGAATAGGCGAAAAACTGTTTTTT
D gene: TRBD1; J gene: TRBJ2-5; V gene: TRBV6-2/TRBV6-3; clone size: few; CDR3 protein: CASRVTGGQETQYF; CDR3 DNA: TGTGCCAGCAGAGTAACAGGGGGCCAAGAGACCCAGTACTTC
D gene: .; J gene: TRBJ2-5; V gene: TRBV11-2; clone size: many; CDR3 protein: CASSSGARETQYF; CDR3 DNA: TGTGCCAGCAGTTCAGGGGCACGGGAGACCCAGTACTTC
D gene: .; J gene: TRBJ2-7; V gene: TRBV15; clone size: .; CDR3 protein: CATSRELAEQYF; CDR3 DNA: TGTGCCACCAGCAGAGAGTTGGCCGAGCAGTACTTC
D gene: .; J gene: TRBJ1-2; V gene: TRBV19; clone size: few; CDR3 protein: CASSMTQNYGYTF; CDR3 DNA: TGTGCCAGTAGTATGACCCAAAACTATGGCTACACCTTC
D gene: .; J gene: TRBJ2-7; V gene: TRBV10-3; clone size: .; CDR3 protein: CAISAVYEQYF; CDR3 DNA: TGTGCCATCAGTGCGGTGTACGAGCAGTACTTC
D gene: .; J gene: TRBJ1-1; V gene: TRBV7-2; clone size: .; CDR3 protein: CASSLAGSMNTEAFF; CDR3 DNA: TGTGCCAGCAGCTTAGCGGGATCTATGAACACTGAAGCTTTCTTT
D gene: .; J gene: TRBJ2-7; V gene: TRBV12-3/TRBV12-4; clone size: few; CDR3 protein: CASSLLRHRWEQYF; CDR3 DNA: TGTGCCAGCAGTTTACTCCGGCACCGGTGGGAGCAGTACTTC
D gene: .; J gene: TRBJ1-1; V gene: TRBV7-9; clone size: many; CDR3 protein: CASSLGGWGNTEAFF; CDR3 DNA: TGTGCCAGCAGCTTAGGCGGATGGGGGAACACTGAAGCTTTCTTT
D gene: .; J gene: TRBJ2-5; V gene: TRBV11-2; clone size: few; CDR3 protein: CASSSSRREETQYF; CDR3 DNA: TGTGCCAGCAGCTCCTCCCGGCGGGAAGAGACCCAGTACTTC
D gene: TRBD1; J gene: TRBJ1-6; V gene: TRBV5-1; clone size: few; CDR3 protein: CASSLEQGANSPLHF; CDR3 DNA: TGCGCCAGCAGCTTGGAACAGGGGGCCAATTCACCCCTCCACTTT
D gene: TRBD2; J gene: TRBJ2-2; V gene: TRBV7-9; clone size: .; CDR3 protein: CASSLGGGSPRGVPGELFF; CDR3 DNA: TGTGCCAGCAGCTTAGGCGGGGGGAGCCCGAGAGGAGTCCCCGGGGAGCTGTTTTTT
D gene: TRBD2; J gene: TRBJ2-1; V gene: TRBV7-2; clone size: many; CDR3 protein: CASTEQGQLAGGPYNEQFF; CDR3 DNA: TGTGCCAGCACCGAACAGGGGCAACTAGCGGGAGGGCCTTACAATGAGCAGTTCTTC
D gene: TRBD2; J gene: TRBJ2-1; V gene: TRBV6-2/TRBV6-3; clone size: .; CDR3 protein: CASSYQREVDEQFF; CDR3 DNA: TGTGCCAGCAGTTACCAGCGGGAGGTAGATGAGCAGTTCTTC
D gene: TRBD1; J gene: TRBJ1-1; V gene: TRBV7-2; clone size: many; CDR3 protein: CASSPQGKRTEAFF; CDR3 DNA: TGTGCCAGCAGCCCACAGGGGAAGAGGACTGAAGCTTTCTTT
D gene: TRBD2; J gene: TRBJ2-2; V gene: TRBV7-2; clone size: .; CDR3 protein: CASSSLGSGRFLSTGELFF; CDR3 DNA: TGTGCCAGCAGCTCCCTGGGTAGCGGGAGGTTCCTCAGCACCGGGGAGCTGTTTTTT
D gene: TRBD2; J gene: TRBJ2-3; V gene: TRBV7-8; clone size: many; CDR3 protein: CASSYISGRVTDTQYF; CDR3 DNA: TGTGCCAGCAGCTATATTAGCGGGAGAGTAACAGATACGCAGTATTTT
D gene: .; J gene: TRBJ1-5; V gene: TRBV2; clone size: .; CDR3 protein: CASSEMSSNQPQHF; CDR3 DNA: TGTGCCAGCAGTGAGATGAGTAGCAATCAGCCCCAGCATTTT
D gene: TRBD1; J gene: TRBJ2-7; V gene: TRBV12-3/TRBV12-4; clone size: many; CDR3 protein: CASRRQGYEQYF; CDR3 DNA: TGTGCCAGCAGGAGACAGGGCTACGAGCAGTACTTC
D gene: .; J gene: TRBJ2-7; V gene: TRBV28; clone size: .; CDR3 protein: CASSLRSGAVYEQYF; CDR3 DNA: TGTGCCAGCAGTTTACGTTCGGGGGCGGTATACGAGCAGTACTTC
D gene: .; J gene: TRBJ1-2; V gene: TRBV20-1; clone size: .; CDR3 protein: CSAFHQGSYGYTF; CDR3 DNA: TGCAGTGCTTTCCATCAGGGATCCTATGGCTACACCTTC
D gene: .; J gene: TRBJ1-5; V gene: TRBV5-6; clone size: .; CDR3 protein: CASSLTDSQPQHF; CDR3 DNA: TGTGCCAGCAGCTTGACGGATTCTCAGCCCCAGCATTTT
D gene: .; J gene: TRBJ1-1; V gene: TRBV7-3; clone size: few; CDR3 protein: CASSFTIDTEAFF; CDR3 DNA: TGTGCCAGCAGCTTTACAATTGACACTGAAGCTTTCTTT
D gene: .; J gene: TRBJ1-5; V gene: TRBV28; clone size: few; CDR3 protein: CASSLGHQPQHF; CDR3 DNA: TGTGCCAGCAGTTTAGGTCATCAGCCCCAGCATTTT
D gene: .; J gene: TRBJ1-2; V gene: TRBV7-9; clone size: many; CDR3 protein: CASSFTRTDRQRGYTF; CDR3 DNA: TGTGCCAGCAGCTTCACGAGGACAGACCGCCAGAGGGGCTACACCTTC
D gene: TRBD1; J gene: TRBJ2-7; V gene: TRBV7-9; clone size: .; CDR3 protein: CASSFSRWDRTDYEQYF; CDR3 DNA: TGTGCCAGCAGCTTCAGCCGATGGGACAGAACCGACTACGAGCAGTACTTC
D gene: .; J gene: TRBJ2-2; V gene: TRBV2; clone size: .; CDR3 protein: CASSEGETGELFF; CDR3 DNA: TGTGCCAGCAGTGAAGGAGAAACCGGGGAGCTGTTTTTT
D gene: .; J gene: TRBJ2-1; V gene: TRBV5-1; clone size: .; CDR3 protein: CASSAGFQSYNEQFF; CDR3 DNA: TGCGCCAGCAGCGCGGGATTTCAATCCTACAATGAGCAGTTCTTC
D gene: .; J gene: TRBJ1-3; V gene: TRBV6-6; clone size: many; CDR3 protein: CASSYNGQSSGNTIYF; CDR3 DNA: TGTGCCAGCAGTTACAACGGTCAGAGCTCTGGAAACACCATATATTTT
D gene: .; J gene: TRBJ1-2; V gene: TRBV7-9; clone size: few; CDR3 protein: CASSLGLPGLLGYTF; CDR3 DNA: TGTGCCAGCAGCTTAGGATTGCCGGGCTTATTGGGCTACACCTTC
D gene: TRBD1; J gene: TRBJ2-3; V gene: TRBV10-3; clone size: few; CDR3 protein: CAISEGQGVTDTQYF; CDR3 DNA: TGTGCCATCAGTGAAGGGCAGGGGGTCACAGATACGCAGTATTTT
D gene: .; J gene: TRBJ2-1; V gene: TRBV11-2; clone size: .; CDR3 protein: CASQVGGIEQFF; CDR3 DNA: TGTGCCAGCCAAGTAGGGGGTATTGAGCAGTTCTTC
D gene: TRBD1; J gene: TRBJ1-5; V gene: TRBV6-2/TRBV6-3; clone size: many; CDR3 protein: CASREQGRTQHF; CDR3 DNA: TGTGCCAGCAGAGAACAGGGGAGGACCCAGCATTTT
D gene: .; J gene: TRBJ1-1; V gene: TRBV7-8; clone size: few; CDR3 protein: CASSLGPRTEAFF; CDR3 DNA: TGTGCCAGCAGCTTAGGCCCCCGCACTGAAGCTTTCTTT
D gene: TRBD2; J gene: TRBJ2-2; V gene: TRBV27; clone size: .; CDR3 protein: CASSRTSGRVGELFF; CDR3 DNA: TGTGCCAGCAGTCGGACTAGCGGGAGGGTCGGGGAGCTGTTTTTT
D gene: .; J gene: TRBJ1-2; V gene: TRBV6-2/TRBV6-3; clone size: .; CDR3 protein: CASSYPPGQQIRGYTF; CDR3 DNA: TGTGCCAGCAGTTACCCCCCTGGACAGCAAATTCGGGGCTACACCTTC
D gene: .; J gene: TRBJ2-3; V gene: TRBV2; clone size: .; CDR3 protein: CATRRDLTDTQYF; CDR3 DNA: TGTGCCACCCGGAGGGACCTCACAGATACGCAGTATTTT
D gene: TRBD1; J gene: TRBJ1-2; V gene: TRBV7-2; clone size: many; CDR3 protein: CASSYPGQGLYGYTF; CDR3 DNA: TGTGCCAGCAGCTACCCGGGACAGGGTTTATATGGCTACACCTTC
D gene: .; J gene: TRBJ2-5; V gene: TRBV10-3; clone size: few; CDR3 protein: CAISGASEGETQYF; CDR3 DNA: TGTGCCATCAGTGGGGCTAGCGAGGGAGAGACCCAGTACTTC
D gene: .; J gene: TRBJ1-1; V gene: TRBV7-9; clone size: many; CDR3 protein: CASSNVGGKNTEAFF; CDR3 DNA: TGTGCCAGCAGCAACGTAGGGGGGAAGAACACTGAAGCTTTCTTT
D gene: .; J gene: TRBJ2-2; V gene: TRBV4-3; clone size: few; CDR3 protein: CASSQEGGRHTGELFF; CDR3 DNA: TGCGCCAGCAGCCAGGAAGGTGGGAGACACACCGGGGAGCTGTTTTTT
D gene: .; J gene: TRBJ1-2; V gene: TRBV29-1; clone size: few; CDR3 protein: CSVETEGRGYTF; CDR3 DNA: TGCAGCGTTGAGACGGAGGGACGCGGCTACACCTTC